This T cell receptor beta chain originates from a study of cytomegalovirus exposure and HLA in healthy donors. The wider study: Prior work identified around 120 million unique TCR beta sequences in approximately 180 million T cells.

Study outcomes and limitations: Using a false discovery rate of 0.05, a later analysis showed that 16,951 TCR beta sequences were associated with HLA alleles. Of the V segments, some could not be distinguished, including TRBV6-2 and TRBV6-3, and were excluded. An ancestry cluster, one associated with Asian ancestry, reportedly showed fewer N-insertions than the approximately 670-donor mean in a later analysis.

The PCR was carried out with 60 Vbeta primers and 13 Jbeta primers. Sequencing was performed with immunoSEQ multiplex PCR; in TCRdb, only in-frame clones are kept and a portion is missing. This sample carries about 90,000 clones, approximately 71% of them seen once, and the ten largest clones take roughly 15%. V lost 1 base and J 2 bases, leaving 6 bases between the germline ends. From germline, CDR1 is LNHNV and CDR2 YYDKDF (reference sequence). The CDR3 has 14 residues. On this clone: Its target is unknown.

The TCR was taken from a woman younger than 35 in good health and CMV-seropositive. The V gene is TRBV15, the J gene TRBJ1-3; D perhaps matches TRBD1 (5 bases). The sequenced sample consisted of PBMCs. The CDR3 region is CATSRGTTGNTIYF. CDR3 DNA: TGTGCCACCAGCAGAGGGACAACTGGAAACACCATATATTTT.